Listed below are T cell receptor beta chains from one sample, sequenced in a study of CD8 T cells in ankylosing spondylitis. TCRdb passed the 5' RACE reads through MiXCR, listing each CDR3 protein once. The profile shows about 220,000 distinct CDR3 sequences, about 6.7% of them singletons. The sample taken for sequencing was blood, either unsorted or a sorted T cell fraction (not recorded which). The receptors here all came from a male donor with ankylosing spondylitis. The CDR3 runs from the conserved cysteine through the conserved F or W. D genes are given only for firm matches. Clone size, where shown, is once, few, many, or a class for clones that have expanded.

J gene,clone size,D gene,V gene,CDR3 protein,CDR3 DNA
TRBJ1-5,many,NA,TRBV4-2,CASSQEVLSRAQPQHF,TGTGCCAGCAGCCAAGAAGTGCTGTCTAGGGCTCAGCCCCAGCATTTT
TRBJ2-5,many,NA,TRBV4-2,CASSQDKIVGGAVGETQYF,TGTGCCAGCAGCCAAGATAAGATAGTGGGAGGAGCGGTGGGTGAGACCCAGTACTTC
TRBJ2-3,many,TRBD2,TRBV27,CASSSGAGGQSDTQYF,TGTGCCAGCAGTTCCGGTGCGGGGGGGCAATCAGATACGCAGTATTTT
TRBJ2-6,NA,TRBD1,TRBV4-2,CASSRYKGAVSGANVLTF,TGTGCCAGCAGCCGGTATAAGGGGGCAGTCTCTGGGGCCAACGTCCTGACTTTC
TRBJ2-7,many,NA,TRBV6-2/TRBV6-3,CASSYPRGLGNEQYF,TGTGCCAGCAGTTACCCCCGCGGCCTAGGGAACGAGCAGTACTTC
TRBJ2-7,many,TRBD1,TRBV5-1,CASSWGQSYEQYF,TGCGCCAGCAGCTGGGGACAGTCCTACGAGCAGTACTTC
TRBJ1-6,NA,NA,TRBV6-1,CASSTMRGSYNSPLHF,TGTGCCAGCAGCACTATGAGGGGCTCCTATAATTCACCCCTCCACTTT
TRBJ2-7,many,NA,TRBV18,CASSPPATRFPYYEQYF,TGTGCCAGCTCACCACCGGCAACTAGATTCCCTTACTACGAGCAGTACTTC
TRBJ1-1,many,NA,TRBV7-6,CASSLRPGQPNTEAFF,TGTGCCAGCAGCTTACGACCGGGACAACCCAACACTGAAGCTTTCTTT
TRBJ2-3,few,NA,TRBV19,CASSIDLEADTQYF,TGTGCCAGTAGTATTGACCTCGAGGCAGATACGCAGTATTTT
TRBJ2-5,many,TRBD2,TRBV7-9,CASSSSGGETQYF,TGTGCCAGCAGCTCCAGCGGGGGAGAGACCCAGTACTTC
TRBJ2-3,many,NA,TRBV4-2,CASSQGFSPFADTQYF,TGTGCCAGCAGCCAGGGTTTCTCCCCCTTCGCAGATACGCAGTATTTT
TRBJ2-7,many,NA,TRBV11-2,CASSLDAPGEQYF,TGTGCCAGCAGCTTAGATGCGCCGGGCGAGCAGTACTTC
TRBJ2-2,NA,NA,TRBV9,CASSAGNSGELFF,TGTGCCAGCAGCGCCGGGAATAGCGGGGAGCTGTTTTTT
TRBJ2-7,many,NA,TRBV29-1,CSVYGDSYEQYF,TGCAGCGTTTACGGGGACTCCTACGAGCAGTACTTC
TRBJ2-3,few,NA,TRBV23-1,CASISTEGPDTQYF,TGCGCCAGCATATCGACGGAGGGACCAGATACGCAGTATTTT
TRBJ2-3,many,NA,TRBV4-3,CASSYGGFSTDTQYF,TGCGCCAGCAGCTATGGGGGCTTTAGCACAGATACGCAGTATTTT
TRBJ2-7,many,TRBD2,TRBV4-2,CASSQALGTSGRGSYEQYF,TGTGCCAGCAGCCAAGCCCTGGGGACTAGCGGGAGGGGCTCCTACGAGCAGTACTTC
TRBJ2-7,few,NA,TRBV7-6,CASSLALGPTYEQYF,TGTGCCAGCAGCTTAGCGCTAGGTCCTACCTACGAGCAGTACTTC
TRBJ2-2,many,NA,TRBV2,CASSEALQGNTGELFF,TGTGCCAGCAGTGAAGCGCTACAGGGGAACACCGGGGAGCTGTTTTTT
TRBJ2-1,many,NA,TRBV12-3/TRBV12-4,CASTVGGSYNEQFF,TGTGCCAGCACCGTGGGGGGCTCCTACAATGAGCAGTTCTTC
TRBJ2-1,many,TRBD2,TRBV27,CASTPISGIDYNEQFF,TGTGCCAGCACCCCCATTAGCGGGATAGATTACAATGAGCAGTTCTTC
TRBJ2-3,many,NA,TRBV24-1,CATSDFVKRTDTQYF,TGTGCCACCAGTGATTTCGTGAAACGCACAGATACGCAGTATTTT
TRBJ1-2,NA,NA,TRBV7-9,CASTLWSGSFYGYTF,TGTGCCAGCACCCTTTGGTCAGGGTCGTTCTATGGCTACACCTTC
TRBJ2-1,many,NA,TRBV20-1,CSARDSLLNYNEQFF,TGCAGTGCTAGAGATAGCCTCCTTAACTACAATGAGCAGTTCTTC
TRBJ2-7,few,NA,TRBV5-1,CASSLVPSNEQYF,TGCGCCAGCAGCTTGGTACCTTCTAACGAGCAGTACTTC
TRBJ2-5,few,NA,TRBV20-1,CCARDRQTTTLQEAQYF,TGCTGTGCTAGAGATCGTCAAACCACGACCTTACAAGAGGCCCAGTACTTC
TRBJ2-1,NA,TRBD2,TRBV20-1,CSASAGLAGAPYNEQFF,TGCAGTGCTAGCGCCGGACTAGCGGGGGCTCCCTACAATGAGCAGTTCTTC
TRBJ2-7,few,TRBD2,TRBV27,CASSPSVGGDEQYF,TGTGCCAGCAGTCCCTCCGTGGGAGGGGACGAGCAGTACTTC
TRBJ1-6,many,NA,TRBV12-3/TRBV12-4,CASSLVGNSPLHF,TGTGCCAGCAGTTTAGTGGGTAATTCACCCCTCCACTTT
TRBJ2-7,many,NA,TRBV6-2/TRBV6-3,CASSYVSGVAEQYF,TGTGCCAGCAGTTACGTGTCAGGGGTTGCCGAGCAGTACTTC
TRBJ2-5,many,NA,TRBV7-9,CASSFAGETQYF,TGTGCCAGCAGCTTCGCCGGAGAGACCCAGTACTTC
TRBJ2-1,many,TRBD2,TRBV20-1,CSASTLAGDYNEQFF,TGCAGTGCTAGTACCCTAGCGGGGGACTACAATGAGCAGTTCTTC
TRBJ2-3,few,NA,TRBV7-2,CASTYHGPYTDTQYF,TGTGCCAGCACATACCATGGGCCATACACAGATACGCAGTATTTT
TRBJ2-3,many,NA,TRBV9,CASSVGGGHTDTQYF,TGTGCCAGCAGCGTAGGAGGAGGGCACACAGATACGCAGTATTTT